These T cell receptor beta chains were read from a single sample in a study of T cell changes during pregnancy in multiple sclerosis. The table came from immunoSEQ multiplex PCR; TCRdb's copy has only in-frame clones and leaves some out. This table has nearly 20,000 clones, 86% appearing once. Here the sequenced sample was CD8+ T cells from peripheral blood mononuclear cells, taken in the third trimester of pregnancy. The receptors stem from a female donor in good health, enrolled as a control in a pregnancy study. Each CDR3 is given with its conserved first and last residue. D genes are given only for firm matches. Only part of the rows carry a size: once, few, many, or a class if the clone is expanded.

clone_size: .; d_call: TRBD2; v_call: TRBV4-2; j_call: TRBJ2-3; cdr3_aa: CASSERGGDTDTQYF; cdr3_nt: TGTGCCAGCAGCGAGCGGGGGGGCGACACAGATACGCAGTATTTT
clone_size: few; d_call: .; v_call: TRBV9; j_call: TRBJ1-1; cdr3_aa: CASSVVAGSPEAFF; cdr3_nt: TGTGCCAGCAGCGTAGTGGCGGGGAGTCCTGAAGCTTTCTTT
clone_size: .; d_call: TRBD1; v_call: TRBV7-9; j_call: TRBJ1-5; cdr3_aa: CASSLTGGHQPQHF; cdr3_nt: TGTGCCAGCAGCTTAACAGGGGGGCATCAGCCCCAGCATTTT
clone_size: once; d_call: .; v_call: TRBV27; j_call: TRBJ2-7; cdr3_aa: CASSLSRGPYEQYF; cdr3_nt: TGTGCCAGCAGTTTATCGCGGGGGCCCTACGAGCAGTACTTC
clone_size: .; d_call: .; v_call: TRBV7-9; j_call: TRBJ1-5; cdr3_aa: CASSVDSPNQPQHF; cdr3_nt: TGTGCCAGCAGCGTTGACAGCCCGAATCAGCCCCAGCATTTT
clone_size: .; d_call: .; v_call: TRBV4-3; j_call: TRBJ1-2; cdr3_aa: CASSPGGFSYGYTF; cdr3_nt: TGCGCCAGCAGCCCCGGCGGATTTAGCTATGGCTACACCTTC
clone_size: .; d_call: .; v_call: TRBV12-5; j_call: TRBJ1-1; cdr3_aa: CASGLELDLGQAFF; cdr3_nt: TGTGCTAGTGGTTTGGAACTAGATTTAGGGCAAGCTTTCTTT
clone_size: .; d_call: .; v_call: TRBV2; j_call: TRBJ1-4; cdr3_aa: CASKGTGVGEKLFF; cdr3_nt: TGTGCCAGCAAAGGGACGGGAGTGGGAGAAAAACTGTTTTTT
clone_size: .; d_call: .; v_call: TRBV6-4; j_call: TRBJ2-1; cdr3_aa: CASSDGRAGDEQFF; cdr3_nt: TGTGCCAGCAGTGACGGGCGGGCTGGGGATGAGCAGTTCTTC
clone_size: .; d_call: .; v_call: TRBV4-3; j_call: TRBJ1-2; cdr3_aa: CASSQDRGGYGYTF; cdr3_nt: TGCGCCAGCAGCCAAGATCGAGGGGGTTATGGCTACACCTTC
clone_size: .; d_call: .; v_call: TRBV9; j_call: TRBJ1-3; cdr3_aa: CASSGRDNSGNTIYF; cdr3_nt: TGTGCCAGCAGTGGCCGGGACAACTCTGGAAACACCATATATTTT
clone_size: .; d_call: .; v_call: TRBV10-3; j_call: TRBJ1-5; cdr3_aa: CAISESEVQPQHF; cdr3_nt: TGTGCCATCAGTGAGTCCGAGGTTCAGCCCCAGCATTTT
clone_size: .; d_call: .; v_call: TRBV12-5; j_call: TRBJ1-2; cdr3_aa: CASGLAGANYGYTF; cdr3_nt: TGTGCTAGTGGTTTGGCCGGGGCTAACTATGGCTACACCTTC
clone_size: .; d_call: .; v_call: TRBV15; j_call: TRBJ2-5; cdr3_aa: CATSRRTEYQETQYF; cdr3_nt: TGTGCCACCAGCAGACGAACAGAGTACCAAGAGACCCAGTACTTC
clone_size: .; d_call: TRBD1; v_call: TRBV9; j_call: TRBJ2-3; cdr3_aa: CASRERDSLTDTQYF; cdr3_nt: TGTGCCAGCAGAGAAAGGGACAGCTTAACAGATACGCAGTATTTT
clone_size: .; d_call: .; v_call: TRBV21-1; j_call: TRBJ1-5; cdr3_aa: CASSKARTGGGQPQHF; cdr3_nt: TGTGCCAGCAGCAAAGCCCGGACAGGGGGCGGGCAGCCCCAGCATTTT
clone_size: .; d_call: TRBD1; v_call: TRBV9; j_call: TRBJ2-7; cdr3_aa: CASSVGQGAYEQYF; cdr3_nt: TGTGCCAGCAGCGTAGGTCAGGGGGCCTACGAGCAGTACTTC
clone_size: .; d_call: .; v_call: TRBV4-2; j_call: TRBJ2-2; cdr3_aa: CASSHVTANTGELFF; cdr3_nt: TGTGCCAGCAGCCATGTAACAGCGAACACCGGGGAGCTGTTTTTT
clone_size: .; d_call: .; v_call: TRBV15; j_call: TRBJ1-4; cdr3_aa: CATSRDRRAGEKLFF; cdr3_nt: TGTGCCACCAGCAGAGATAGGAGGGCGGGTGAAAAACTGTTTTTT
clone_size: .; d_call: TRBD1; v_call: TRBV27; j_call: TRBJ1-6; cdr3_aa: CASRTGAYNSPLHF; cdr3_nt: TGTGCCAGCAGGACAGGGGCCTATAATTCACCCCTCCACTTT
clone_size: .; d_call: .; v_call: TRBV10-2; j_call: TRBJ2-6; cdr3_aa: CASSLTHTSRANVLTF; cdr3_nt: TGCGCCAGCAGTTTGACACACACTAGTCGGGCCAACGTCCTGACTTTC
clone_size: once; d_call: .; v_call: TRBV4-3; j_call: TRBJ2-2; cdr3_aa: CASSQETPGELFF; cdr3_nt: TGCGCCAGCAGCCAAGAGACTCCCGGGGAGCTGTTTTTT
clone_size: medium-sized; d_call: TRBD1; v_call: TRBV7-3; j_call: TRBJ1-6; cdr3_aa: CASSFGQGNSPLHF; cdr3_nt: TGTGCCAGCAGCTTTGGACAGGGAAATTCACCCCTCCACTTT
clone_size: .; d_call: .; v_call: TRBV4-3; j_call: TRBJ2-7; cdr3_aa: CASSLSAEGIYEQYF; cdr3_nt: TGCGCCAGCAGCCTCTCGGCGGAGGGGATCTACGAGCAGTACTTC
clone_size: .; d_call: TRBD1; v_call: TRBV2; j_call: TRBJ2-7; cdr3_aa: CASRLQGSNYEQYF; cdr3_nt: TGTGCCAGCAGATTACAGGGGTCGAACTACGAGCAGTACTTC
clone_size: .; d_call: TRBD1; v_call: TRBV7-8; j_call: TRBJ1-2; cdr3_aa: CASSSGPGQINYGYTF; cdr3_nt: TGTGCCAGCAGCAGTGGTCCGGGACAGATTAACTATGGCTACACCTTC
clone_size: .; d_call: TRBD2; v_call: TRBV7-3; j_call: TRBJ2-1; cdr3_aa: CASSPSRGGVDEQFF; cdr3_nt: TGTGCCAGCAGCCCGTCGCGGGGGGGTGTTGATGAGCAGTTCTTC
clone_size: .; d_call: .; v_call: TRBV9; j_call: TRBJ2-3; cdr3_aa: CASSPPPDPEGSTDTQYF; cdr3_nt: TGTGCCAGCAGCCCCCCGCCGGACCCAGAGGGAAGCACAGATACGCAGTATTTT
clone_size: .; d_call: TRBD1; v_call: TRBV9; j_call: TRBJ2-7; cdr3_aa: CASGGQGSRYEQYF; cdr3_nt: TGTGCCAGCGGTGGACAGGGAAGTCGATACGAGCAGTACTTC
clone_size: .; d_call: TRBD1; v_call: TRBV7-9; j_call: TRBJ2-1; cdr3_aa: CASSLDGDRARQFF; cdr3_nt: TGTGCCAGCAGCTTAGATGGGGACAGGGCCAGGCAGTTCTTC
clone_size: .; d_call: TRBD1; v_call: TRBV27; j_call: TRBJ2-5; cdr3_aa: CASIEQGARQYF; cdr3_nt: TGTGCCAGCATCGAACAGGGGGCGCGGCAGTACTTC
clone_size: .; d_call: TRBD1; v_call: TRBV5-8; j_call: TRBJ1-1; cdr3_aa: CASSLLATGEAEAFF; cdr3_nt: TGTGCCAGCAGCTTGCTTGCGACAGGGGAGGCTGAAGCTTTCTTT
clone_size: .; d_call: TRBD2; v_call: TRBV27; j_call: TRBJ2-2; cdr3_aa: CASSHSGLASGELFF; cdr3_nt: TGTGCCAGCAGTCATTCGGGACTAGCTTCTGGGGAGCTGTTTTTT
clone_size: medium-sized; d_call: TRBD1; v_call: TRBV7-3; j_call: TRBJ2-1; cdr3_aa: CASSLRQGAYNEQFF; cdr3_nt: TGTGCCAGCAGCTTAAGACAGGGGGCCTACAATGAGCAGTTCTTC
clone_size: once; d_call: TRBD2; v_call: TRBV9; j_call: TRBJ2-5; cdr3_aa: CASSPPSGARETQYF; cdr3_nt: TGTGCCAGCAGCCCCCCTAGCGGGGCTAGGGAGACCCAGTACTTC
clone_size: .; d_call: .; v_call: TRBV19; j_call: TRBJ1-1; cdr3_aa: CASSTPTGQTNTEAFF; cdr3_nt: TGTGCCAGTAGTACCCCCACCGGACAGACGAACACTGAAGCTTTCTTT
clone_size: .; d_call: TRBD1; v_call: TRBV2; j_call: TRBJ2-1; cdr3_aa: CASSEDRATYNEQFF; cdr3_nt: TGTGCCAGCAGTGAGGACAGGGCTACCTACAATGAGCAGTTCTTC
clone_size: .; d_call: TRBD1; v_call: TRBV4-3; j_call: TRBJ1-1; cdr3_aa: CASTYDRGTEAFF; cdr3_nt: TGCGCCAGCACCTATGACAGGGGCACTGAAGCTTTCTTT
clone_size: few; d_call: .; v_call: TRBV7-9; j_call: TRBJ1-1; cdr3_aa: CASSLPGNRAFF; cdr3_nt: TGTGCCAGCAGCTTACCCGGGAACCGGGCTTTCTTT
clone_size: .; d_call: .; v_call: TRBV18; j_call: TRBJ1-4; cdr3_aa: CASSLPGLELFF; cdr3_nt: TGTGCCAGCTCACTTCCCGGACTAGAACTGTTTTTT
clone_size: .; d_call: .; v_call: TRBV6-5; j_call: TRBJ1-1; cdr3_aa: CASNPYRVKDTEAFF; cdr3_nt: TGTGCCAGCAACCCATACAGGGTAAAGGACACTGAAGCTTTCTTT
clone_size: .; d_call: TRBD2; v_call: TRBV9; j_call: TRBJ2-1; cdr3_aa: CASSPGLADIEQFF; cdr3_nt: TGTGCCAGCAGCCCGGGACTAGCTGACATTGAGCAGTTCTTC
clone_size: .; d_call: .; v_call: TRBV7-2; j_call: TRBJ1-1; cdr3_aa: CASSLDGGGTEAFF; cdr3_nt: TGTGCCAGCAGCTTAGACGGGGGAGGGACTGAAGCTTTCTTT
clone_size: .; d_call: .; v_call: TRBV10-3; j_call: TRBJ1-2; cdr3_aa: CAISPPDSNYGYTF; cdr3_nt: TGTGCCATCAGCCCCCCAGACTCTAACTATGGCTACACCTTC
clone_size: .; d_call: TRBD1; v_call: TRBV9; j_call: TRBJ2-7; cdr3_aa: CASSGGDRVFDEQYF; cdr3_nt: TGTGCCAGCAGCGGGGGGGACAGGGTGTTCGACGAGCAGTACTTC
clone_size: once; d_call: .; v_call: TRBV28; j_call: TRBJ2-3; cdr3_aa: CASRRNQNTDTQYF; cdr3_nt: TGTGCCAGCAGGCGGAACCAAAACACAGATACGCAGTATTTT
clone_size: .; d_call: .; v_call: TRBV5-4; j_call: TRBJ1-1; cdr3_aa: CASRGQRDNTEAFF; cdr3_nt: TGTGCCAGCAGGGGACAACGCGACAACACTGAAGCTTTCTTT
clone_size: .; d_call: TRBD2; v_call: TRBV25-1; j_call: TRBJ2-3; cdr3_aa: CASSSGTSGVTDTQYF; cdr3_nt: TGTGCCAGCAGCTCCGGGACTAGCGGGGTCACAGATACGCAGTATTTT
clone_size: few; d_call: .; v_call: TRBV5-1; j_call: TRBJ1-2; cdr3_aa: CASSSDYGYTF; cdr3_nt: TGCGCCAGCAGTTCAGACTATGGCTACACCTTC